In this sample, the clone carrying this T cell receptor beta chain turned up many times. The antigen remains unidentified. TCR beta CDR3 sequences were amplified from RNA transcripts. The TCR CDR3 was amplified in a first-round RT-PCR using the HTBI primer set. TCRdb re-analysed the multiplex PCR reads in MiXCR, keeping a single row per CDR3 protein. The table has a few hundred thousand distinct CDR3 sequences, about a sixth seen once; the top ten hold about 27%. Germline assignment: CDR1 MNHNS and CDR2 SASEGT. The CDR3 is made up of 15 amino acids. The V segment lost 5 bases and the J segment 4 bases; nucleotides outside the gene matches: 5. Patients were excluded because of uncontrolled infection, other autoimmune disease, pregnancy or lactation. When hyperthyroidism was first diagnosed, the blood sample was taken, preceding any ophthalmopathy symptoms. This entry comes from a study of T cells in Graves' hyperthyroidism and ophthalmopathy. Study context: The initial diagnosis was the point when peripheral blood was collected, ahead of any treatment.

Study-level findings and limits: With a median lead of approximately 6 months before onset, the model predicted ophthalmopathy.

The clonotype was recovered from a woman under 30 with Graves' hyperthyroidism that later progressed to Graves' ophthalmopathy. The sequenced sample was blood. The V call is TRBV6-1, the J call TRBJ2-7; TRBD2 matches 13 bases. CDR3 sequence: CASSQGLAGRYEQYF. CDR3 DNA sequence: TGTGCCAGCAGTCAGGGACTAGCGGGAAGGTACGAGCAGTACTTC.